This is a list of T cell receptor beta chains from one sample in a study of blood T cell repertoires in COVID-19. Libraries were prepared by immunoSEQ multiplex PCR; TCRdb keeps only in-frame clonotypes and omits some of them. The repertoire holds 200,000 to 250,000 clones, with 83% as singletons. The material sequenced was peripheral blood. These receptor sequences come from a woman in her 30s with COVID-19, enrolled during active disease. Each CDR3 is given with its conserved first and last residue. Fields, in order: CDR3 protein, CDR3 DNA, clone size, V gene, J gene, D gene. D genes are given only for firm matches. A clone size is listed for some rows: how often the clone was seen (once, few, many), or a class if it is expanded.

CASRPRTSGSVEQYF,TGTGCCAGCAGACCAAGGACTAGCGGGAGTGTGGAGCAGTACTTC,-,TRBV2,TRBJ2-7,TRBD2
CASIRWGGSYEQYF,TGTGCCAGCATCCGCTGGGGGGGTTCCTACGAGCAGTACTTC,-,TRBV6-5,TRBJ2-7,TRBD2
CAWSDNIDSPLHF,TGTGCCTGGAGTGATAATATAGATTCACCCCTCCACTTT,-,TRBV30,TRBJ1-6,-
CASRLGGPNTEAFF,TGTGCCAGCAGGCTAGGGGGCCCGAACACTGAAGCTTTCTTT,-,TRBV27,TRBJ1-1,TRBD1
CASSSQIAGGDTQYF,TGCGCCAGCAGCTCACAAATAGCGGGGGGCGATACGCAGTATTTT,-,TRBV5-1,TRBJ2-3,TRBD2
CATSPWGGANEQYF,TGTGCCACCAGCCCTTGGGGAGGGGCGAACGAGCAGTACTTC,once,TRBV15,TRBJ2-7,TRBD2
CASSPTPTREGDTQYF,TGTGCCAGCAGCCCAACCCCTACTAGGGAGGGAGATACGCAGTATTTT,-,TRBV2,TRBJ2-3,TRBD2
CASSSGLEAEQFF,TGTGCCAGCAGCTCGGGACTCGAAGCCGAGCAGTTCTTC,-,TRBV7-3,TRBJ2-1,-
CAWSVGVGRGLYGYTF,TGTGCCTGGAGTGTTGGTGTGGGCAGGGGTCTTTATGGCTACACCTTC,-,TRBV30,TRBJ1-2,-
CASSFGQGEEKLFF,TGTGCCAGCAGCTTCGGACAGGGGGAGGAAAAACTGTTTTTT,few,TRBV7-9,TRBJ1-4,TRBD1
CASRRTGGSSYNSPLHF,TGTGCCAGCAGGCGGACAGGGGGGAGCTCCTATAATTCACCCCTCCACTTT,-,TRBV4-2,TRBJ1-6,TRBD1
CASSQQVENTEAFF,TGCGCCAGCAGCCAACAGGTAGAGAACACTGAAGCTTTCTTT,-,TRBV4-3,TRBJ1-1,-
CASSSGLAGNGELFF,TGTGCCAGCAGCTCGGGACTAGCGGGAAACGGGGAGCTGTTTTTT,-,TRBV5-5,TRBJ2-2,TRBD2
CASRLTGGNTEAFF,TGTGCCAGCAGACTAACAGGGGGGAACACTGAAGCTTTCTTT,-,TRBV4-2,TRBJ1-1,TRBD1
CASSLGSGGWGEKLFF,TGTGCCAGCAGCTTAGGCTCGGGGGGCTGGGGGGAAAAACTGTTTTTT,-,TRBV7-2,TRBJ1-4,-
CASSSFAGGHNEQFF,TGTGCCAGCAGCTCCTTTGCGGGAGGGCACAATGAGCAGTTCTTC,-,TRBV7-2,TRBJ2-1,TRBD2
CASSLSAGANYGYTF,TGTGCCAGCAGCTTAAGTGCGGGAGCGAACTATGGCTACACCTTC,-,TRBV7-3,TRBJ1-2,-
CASSEPVSTYGYTF,TGTGCCAGCAGTGAACCAGTCTCCACCTATGGCTACACCTTC,-,TRBV6-1,TRBJ1-2,-
CASSLAGDSYNEQFF,TGCGCCAGCAGCTTAGCGGGGGATTCCTACAATGAGCAGTTCTTC,-,TRBV5-1,TRBJ2-1,TRBD2
CASSLNQGANEAFF,TGTGCCAGCAGCTTGAATCAGGGGGCCAATGAAGCTTTCTTT,-,TRBV11-1,TRBJ1-1,TRBD1
CAIRLQVGDGYTF,TGTGCCATCAGACTACAGGTGGGCGATGGCTACACCTTC,-,TRBV10-3,TRBJ1-2,-
CASSLGAPGDTEAFF,TGTGCCAGCAGCTTGGGAGCTCCCGGGGACACTGAAGCTTTCTTT,-,TRBV5-6,TRBJ1-1,-
CAGAGQGTNTEAFF,TGTGCCGGAGCAGGACAGGGGACGAACACTGAAGCTTTCTTT,-,TRBV2,TRBJ1-1,TRBD1
CASSYGAGRSGNTIYF,TGTGCCAGCAGTTACGGGGCAGGAAGGTCCGGAAACACCATATATTTT,-,TRBV6-5,TRBJ1-3,-
CASSFAVSSYNEQFF,TGTGCCAGTAGTTTTGCTGTTAGCTCCTACAATGAGCAGTTCTTC,-,TRBV19,TRBJ2-1,-
CASSRLARYEQYF,TGTGCCAGCAGCCGACTAGCTCGTTACGAGCAGTACTTC,-,TRBV7-8,TRBJ2-7,TRBD2
CASSSLGRGYYEQYF,TGTGCCAGCAGTTCCCTGGGCAGGGGGTACTACGAGCAGTACTTC,-,TRBV6-2/TRBV6-3,TRBJ2-7,TRBD1
CASSPDRTGDEEAFF,TGTGCCAGCAGTCCCGACCGGACAGGGGACGAAGAAGCTTTCTTT,once,TRBV27,TRBJ1-1,TRBD1
CASSPGGAANYGYTF,TGTGCCAGCAGTCCAGGGGGAGCAGCTAACTATGGCTACACCTTC,-,TRBV28,TRBJ1-2,TRBD1
CASSSLIGQGAIGYGYTF,TGTGCCAGCAGTTCTCTTATCGGGCAGGGGGCGATAGGCTATGGCTACACCTTC,-,TRBV28,TRBJ1-2,TRBD1
CASSETGNQPQHF,TGTGCCAGCAGCGAAACAGGGAATCAGCCCCAGCATTTT,-,TRBV7-2,TRBJ1-5,-
CASRYADRGTYEQYF,TGTGCCAGTAGATATGCGGACAGGGGGACCTACGAGCAGTACTTC,-,TRBV19,TRBJ2-7,TRBD1
CAWMGRTGELFF,TGTGCCTGGATGGGCCGGACCGGGGAGCTGTTTTTT,-,TRBV30,TRBJ2-2,-
CASSLRFGDTQYF,TGTGCCAGCAGCCTCCGGTTTGGAGATACGCAGTATTTT,-,TRBV7-8,TRBJ2-3,-
CASSPDAGASYGYTF,TGTGCCAGCAGCCCGGATGCAGGGGCCAGCTATGGCTACACCTTC,-,TRBV5-6,TRBJ1-2,-
CASSVSVGWPQHF,TGTGCCAGCAGCGTCAGCGTGGGTTGGCCCCAGCATTTT,-,TRBV9,TRBJ1-5,-
CASSISAANTGELFF,TGTGCCAGTAGTATATCGGCGGCGAACACCGGGGAGCTGTTTTTT,-,TRBV19,TRBJ2-2,-
CASSANRGRWETQYF,TGTGCCAGCAGCGCCAACAGGGGGCGCTGGGAGACCCAGTACTTC,-,TRBV11-2,TRBJ2-5,TRBD1
CASSEGGSSYNSPLHF,TGTGCCAGCAGTGAAGGTGGGAGCTCCTATAATTCACCCCTCCACTTT,-,TRBV2,TRBJ1-6,-
CASSQFPTGVSGNTIYF,TGTGCCAGCAGCCAATTTCCGACAGGTGTCTCTGGAAACACCATATATTTT,few,TRBV3-1/TRBV3-2,TRBJ1-3,-
CSVVRGGNEQFF,TGCAGCGTTGTTCGAGGAGGGAATGAGCAGTTCTTC,-,TRBV29-1,TRBJ2-1,-
CSVGKLAASTDTQYF,TGCAGCGTGGGGAAGTTAGCGGCTAGCACAGATACGCAGTATTTT,-,TRBV29-1,TRBJ2-3,-
CASSLGTIGNTIYF,TGTGCCAGCAGCTTAGGTACAATTGGAAACACCATATATTTT,-,TRBV11-2,TRBJ1-3,-
CASSLAQGSDIQYF,TGCGCCAGCAGCTTGGCCCAGGGTAGTGACATTCAGTACTTC,-,TRBV5-1,TRBJ2-4,-
CASSYSTGDGDGYTF,TGTGCCAGCAGTTACTCGACGGGGGACGGCGATGGCTACACCTTC,-,TRBV6-6,TRBJ1-2,-
CASSSGERQPQHF,TGTGCCAGCAGCTCAGGGGAGAGGCAGCCCCAGCATTTT,-,TRBV12-3/TRBV12-4,TRBJ1-5,-
CASSLGQPRERWETQYF,TGTGCCAGTAGTCTCGGGCAGCCAAGGGAGCGTTGGGAGACCCAGTACTTC,-,TRBV19,TRBJ2-5,-
CASSFLIQSGQALETQYF,TGTGCCAGCAGTTTCCTTATCCAATCGGGACAGGCCCTGGAGACCCAGTACTTC,-,TRBV6-2/TRBV6-3,TRBJ2-5,TRBD1